The rows below give T cell receptor beta chains drawn from one sample of a study of OX40 agonist ivuxolimab in advanced cancers. Here immunoSEQ multiplex PCR was the method, and the copy in TCRdb shows in-frame clones only, minus some. The table lists 110,000 or so clones, under 95% of them singletons. Sample: CD4+ or CD8+ T cells sorted from blood, taken in a trial of the OX40 agonist ivuxolimab. The source is an adult with an advanced solid tumor such as melanoma, head and neck, liver or kidney cancer. The CDR3 runs from the conserved cysteine through the conserved F or W. The order of the fields is J gene, clone size, V gene, CDR3 length, D gene, CDR3 protein, CDR3 DNA. The D gene is left open where the match is weak. A row's size may be missing; if present it is once, few, many or a size class.

TRBJ2-3	NA	TRBV6-6	14	NA	CASSRRVGTDTQYF	TGTGCCAGCTCCCGACGTGTGGGGACAGATACGCAGTATTTT
TRBJ2-3	few	TRBV16	14	NA	CASSQRGETGSQYF	TGTGCCAGCAGCCAAAGGGGCGAGACCGGATCGCAGTATTTT
TRBJ2-7	NA	TRBV6-1	14	NA	CASSEKGLDDEQYF	TGTGCCAGCAGTGAGAAGGGGCTTGACGACGAGCAGTACTTC
TRBJ2-1	NA	TRBV2	17	TRBD1	CASSEAPAGTGYNEQFF	TGTGCCAGCAGTGAAGCTCCGGCCGGGACAGGATACAATGAGCAGTTCTTC
TRBJ2-7	NA	TRBV5-4	14	TRBD1	CASSPRQGPYEQYF	TGTGCCAGCAGCCCCCGACAGGGCCCGTACGAGCAGTACTTC
TRBJ1-5	NA	TRBV5-6	16	TRBD1	CASSSFPTGRNQPQHF	TGTGCCAGCAGCTCCTTTCCGACAGGGCGGAATCAGCCCCAGCATTTT
TRBJ2-7	NA	TRBV5-1	13	TRBD1	CASSIQGRYEQYF	TGCGCCAGCAGCATACAGGGGCGCTACGAGCAGTACTTC
TRBJ2-3	NA	TRBV7-9	13	NA	CASDRLSTDTQYF	TGTGCCAGCGACAGACTGAGCACAGATACGCAGTATTTT
TRBJ1-2	NA	TRBV30	12	NA	CAGQGTDYGYTF	TGTGCCGGACAAGGAACCGACTATGGCTACACCTTC
TRBJ2-7	few	TRBV5-1	16	TRBD2	CASSLMGAGDLHEQYF	TGCGCCAGCAGCCTAATGGGAGCGGGAGATCTCCACGAGCAGTACTTC
TRBJ1-5	NA	TRBV6-5	15	NA	CASSYTTGGDQPQHF	TGTGCCAGCAGTTACACGACGGGGGGCGATCAGCCCCAGCATTTT
TRBJ2-1	once	TRBV9	18	TRBD2	CASSHTRAGGSGYNEQFF	TGTGCCAGCAGCCACACCCGAGCGGGAGGGTCTGGGTACAATGAGCAGTTCTTC
TRBJ1-2	NA	TRBV6-5	12	NA	CASSYDGYGYTF	TGTGCCAGCAGTTACGACGGCTACGGCTACACCTTC
TRBJ1-4	NA	TRBV7-9	15	TRBD1	CASSIWTGREEKLFF	TGTGCCAGCAGCATTTGGACAGGGCGGGAGGAAAAACTGTTTTTT
TRBJ2-7	NA	TRBV5-1	16	NA	CASSLAWAGSSYEQYF	TGCGCCAGCAGCTTGGCCTGGGCGGGGAGCTCCTACGAGCAGTACTTC
TRBJ2-3	NA	TRBV6-4	16	TRBD2	CASSETWRERSDTQYF	TGTGCCAGCAGTGAAACTTGGCGGGAGAGATCAGATACGCAGTATTTT
TRBJ1-2	NA	TRBV2	12	TRBD1	CASSGTGRGYTF	TGTGCCAGCAGTGGGACAGGGAGGGGCTACACCTTC
TRBJ1-2	NA	TRBV25-1	14	NA	CASKANGANYGYTF	TGTGCCAGCAAGGCAAACGGGGCTAACTATGGCTACACCTTC
TRBJ2-3	NA	TRBV2	15	NA	CASSVPAGVTDTQYF	TGTGCCAGCAGTGTCCCGGCCGGAGTGACAGATACGCAGTATTTT
TRBJ1-5	NA	TRBV9	12	NA	CASSVEGQPQHF	TGTGCCAGCAGCGTAGAAGGCCAGCCCCAGCATTTT
TRBJ1-1	NA	TRBV7-2	13	NA	CASSLSGNTEAFF	TGTGCCAGCAGCTTATCTGGGAACACTGAAGCTTTCTTT
TRBJ1-2	NA	TRBV9	14	NA	CASSAETGLRGYTF	TGTGCCAGCAGCGCAGAAACAGGGCTACGGGGCTACACCTTC
TRBJ2-3	NA	TRBV4-2	19	NA	CASSQDRLALPDSTDTQYF	TGTGCCAGCAGCCAAGATAGGCTGGCACTCCCCGATAGCACAGATACGCAGTATTTT
TRBJ2-3	NA	TRBV4-1	16	NA	CASSQDRGGYTDTQYF	TGCGCCAGCAGCCAAGATAGGGGGGGGTACACAGATACGCAGTATTTT
TRBJ1-1	NA	TRBV6-5	12	NA	CASSNEGSEAFF	TGTGCCAGCAGCAACGAGGGGTCGGAAGCTTTCTTT
TRBJ1-2	NA	TRBV7-2	13	NA	CAGSSRRGYGYTF	TGTGCCGGCAGCTCGAGGCGGGGGTATGGCTACACCTTC
TRBJ2-1	NA	TRBV5-1	17	TRBD2	CASSALPSGRDGNEQFF	TGCGCCAGCAGCGCCCTGCCTAGCGGGAGGGATGGCAATGAGCAGTTCTTC
TRBJ1-3	NA	TRBV5-1	13	NA	CASARISGNTIYF	TGCGCCAGCGCCCGCATCTCTGGAAACACCATATATTTT
TRBJ2-1	NA	TRBV4-1	15	NA	CASSQGALGQDEQFF	TGCGCCAGCAGCCAAGGGGCCCTGGGTCAGGATGAGCAGTTCTTC
TRBJ2-7	NA	TRBV6-6	15	TRBD2	CASSPRGAGGREQYF	TGTGCCAGCAGCCCGAGAGGCGCGGGGGGGCGCGAGCAGTACTTC
TRBJ1-1	NA	TRBV2	15	NA	CASSEWGWGGGEAFF	TGTGCCAGCAGCGAATGGGGTTGGGGAGGAGGGGAAGCTTTCTTT
TRBJ2-1	NA	TRBV13	20	TRBD2	CASSSPSQRLAGGSYNEQFF	TGTGCCAGCAGCTCTCCGTCTCAAAGACTAGCGGGAGGATCCTACAATGAGCAGTTCTTC
TRBJ2-7	NA	TRBV11-1	12	NA	CASSSPSYEQYF	TGTGCCAGCAGCTCCCCCTCCTACGAGCAGTACTTC
TRBJ1-4	NA	TRBV5-1	15	NA	CASSLGEATNEKLFF	TGCGCCAGCAGCCTCGGGGAGGCAACTAATGAAAAACTGTTTTTT
TRBJ2-5	NA	TRBV30	12	NA	CARGTAQETQYF	TGTGCCCGCGGGACAGCCCAAGAGACCCAGTACTTC
TRBJ2-3	NA	TRBV27	15	TRBD2	CASSRLAGKTDTQYF	TGTGCCAGCAGTAGACTAGCGGGGAAGACAGATACGCAGTATTTT
TRBJ2-1	NA	TRBV7-7	16	TRBD2	CASSAGTSGRVNEQFF	TGTGCTAGCAGCGCTGGGACTAGCGGGAGAGTGAATGAGCAGTTCTTC
TRBJ1-5	NA	TRBV6-1	12	NA	CASALGGQPQHF	TGTGCCAGCGCCCTGGGTGGTCAGCCCCAGCATTTT
TRBJ2-5	NA	TRBV19	13	NA	CASSIVNQETQYF	TGTGCCAGTAGTATAGTGAATCAAGAGACCCAGTACTTC
TRBJ2-5	NA	TRBV13	16	TRBD2	CASSLLAVKTGETQYF	TGTGCCAGCAGCTTACTAGCGGTCAAAACCGGAGAGACCCAGTACTTC
TRBJ1-6	NA	TRBV7-2	14	TRBD1	CASSPGQGISPLHF	TGTGCCAGCAGTCCGGGACAGGGGATTTCACCCCTCCACTTT
TRBJ2-4	NA	TRBV27	16	TRBD1	CASSLAGTEPKNIQYF	TGTGCCAGCAGTTTAGCCGGGACAGAGCCCAAAAACATTCAGTACTTC
TRBJ1-2	NA	TRBV5-1	15	NA	CASSLERAANYGYTF	TGCGCCAGCAGCTTGGAGAGGGCGGCTAACTATGGCTACACCTTC
TRBJ2-5	once	TRBV7-9	15	TRBD1	CASSLARGGRETQYF	TGTGCCAGCAGCTTAGCGAGAGGGGGCCGAGAGACCCAGTACTTC
TRBJ1-1	NA	TRBV30	13	NA	CAGKTGRNTEAFF	TGTGCCGGGAAGACAGGACGGAACACTGAAGCTTTCTTT
TRBJ2-7	once	TRBV6-6	14	TRBD2	CASSYGGSTYEQYF	TGTGCCAGCAGTTACGGCGGGAGTACCTACGAGCAGTACTTC
TRBJ1-2	few	TRBV18	14	NA	CASSPSTGFYGYTF	TGTGCCAGCTCACCGTCAACGGGATTCTATGGCTACACCTTC
TRBJ2-7	NA	TRBV28	11	NA	CATTDMYEQYF	TGTGCCACCACGGACATGTACGAGCAGTACTTC
TRBJ2-5	NA	TRBV19	16	TRBD1	CASSVPGQGAGETQYF	TGTGCCAGTAGTGTTCCGGGACAGGGGGCCGGAGAGACCCAGTACTTC
TRBJ2-1	NA	TRBV5-4	16	NA	CASSHAPDPRNNEQFF	TGTGCCAGCAGCCACGCTCCGGACCCTAGGAACAATGAGCAGTTCTTC
TRBJ2-2	NA	TRBV7-3	17	TRBD2	CASSLIPGLASTGELFF	TGTGCCAGCAGCTTAATACCAGGACTAGCGAGCACCGGGGAGCTGTTTTTT
TRBJ2-7	once	TRBV7-9	17	TRBD1	CASSSEGVGQGYYEQYF	TGTGCCAGCAGCTCCGAGGGGGTAGGACAGGGGTATTACGAGCAGTACTTC
TRBJ2-5	NA	TRBV2	18	TRBD1	CASSEVKLDRVKGETQYF	TGTGCCAGCAGTGAAGTAAAGCTTGACAGGGTGAAAGGAGAGACCCAGTACTTC